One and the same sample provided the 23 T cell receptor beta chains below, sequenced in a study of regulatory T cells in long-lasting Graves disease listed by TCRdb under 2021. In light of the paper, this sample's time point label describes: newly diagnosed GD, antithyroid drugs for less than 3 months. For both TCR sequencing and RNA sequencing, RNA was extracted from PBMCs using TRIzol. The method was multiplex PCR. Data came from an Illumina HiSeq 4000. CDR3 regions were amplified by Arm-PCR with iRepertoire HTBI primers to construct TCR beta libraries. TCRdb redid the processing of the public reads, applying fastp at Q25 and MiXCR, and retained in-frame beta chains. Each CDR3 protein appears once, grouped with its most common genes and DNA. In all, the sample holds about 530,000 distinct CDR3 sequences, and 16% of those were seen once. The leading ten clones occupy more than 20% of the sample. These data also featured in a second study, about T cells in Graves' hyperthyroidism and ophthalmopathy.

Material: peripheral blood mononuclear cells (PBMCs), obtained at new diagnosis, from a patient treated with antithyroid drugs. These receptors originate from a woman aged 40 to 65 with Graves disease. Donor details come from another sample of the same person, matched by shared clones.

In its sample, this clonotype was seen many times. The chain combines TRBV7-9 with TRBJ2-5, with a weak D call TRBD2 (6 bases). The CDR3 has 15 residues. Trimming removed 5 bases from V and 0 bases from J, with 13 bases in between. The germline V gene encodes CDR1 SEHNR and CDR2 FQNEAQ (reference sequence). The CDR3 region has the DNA TGTGCCAGCAGCCTCAGAGGAGGGAACCAAGAGACCCAGTACTTC. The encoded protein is CASSLRGGNQETQYF. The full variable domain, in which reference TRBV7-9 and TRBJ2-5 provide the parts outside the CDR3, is DTGVSQNPRHKITKRGQNVTFRCDPISEHNRLYWYRQTLGQGPEFLTYFQNEAQLEKSRLLSDRFSAERPKGSFSTLEIQRTEQGDSAMYLCASSLRGGNQETQYFGPGTRLLVL.

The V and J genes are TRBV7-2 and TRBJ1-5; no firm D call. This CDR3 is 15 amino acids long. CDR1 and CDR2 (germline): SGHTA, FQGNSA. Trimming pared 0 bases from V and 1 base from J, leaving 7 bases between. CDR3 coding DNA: TGTGCCAGCAGCTTAGCATTGGGAAGCAATCAGCCCCAGCATTTT. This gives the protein CASSLALGSNQPQHF.

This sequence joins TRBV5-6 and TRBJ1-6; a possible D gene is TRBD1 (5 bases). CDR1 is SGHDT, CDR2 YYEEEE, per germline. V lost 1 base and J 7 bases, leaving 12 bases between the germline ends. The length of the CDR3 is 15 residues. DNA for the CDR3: TGTGCCAGCAGCTTGCCCGGGGCCGGGAATTCACCCCTCCACTTT. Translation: CASSLPGAGNSPLHF.

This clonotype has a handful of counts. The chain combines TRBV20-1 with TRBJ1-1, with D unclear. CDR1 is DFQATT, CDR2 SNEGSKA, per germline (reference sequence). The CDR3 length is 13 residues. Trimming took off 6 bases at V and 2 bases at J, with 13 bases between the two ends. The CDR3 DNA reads TGCAGTGCCCTTAACCCAGCAAACACTGAAGCTTTCTTT. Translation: CSALNPANTEAFF.

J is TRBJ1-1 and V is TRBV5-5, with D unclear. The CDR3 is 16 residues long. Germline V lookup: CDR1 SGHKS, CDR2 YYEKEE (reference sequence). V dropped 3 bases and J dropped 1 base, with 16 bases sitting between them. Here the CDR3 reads CASSSGKAVPNTEAFF. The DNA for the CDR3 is TGTGCCAGCAGCTCTGGCAAAGCGGTCCCGAACACTGAAGCTTTCTTT.

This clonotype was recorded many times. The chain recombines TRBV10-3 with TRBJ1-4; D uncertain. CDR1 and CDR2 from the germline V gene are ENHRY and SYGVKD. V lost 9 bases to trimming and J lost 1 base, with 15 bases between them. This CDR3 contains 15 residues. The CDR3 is CAIRPADGTNEKLFF. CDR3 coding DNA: TGTGCCATTCGACCTGCCGACGGAACTAATGAAAAACTGTTTTTT.

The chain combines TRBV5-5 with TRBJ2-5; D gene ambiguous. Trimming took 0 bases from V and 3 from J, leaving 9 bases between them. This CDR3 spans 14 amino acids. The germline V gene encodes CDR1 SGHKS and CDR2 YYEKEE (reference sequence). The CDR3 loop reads CASSLGVGKETQYF. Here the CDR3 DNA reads TGTGCCAGCAGCTTGGGTGTAGGAAAAGAGACCCAGTACTTC.

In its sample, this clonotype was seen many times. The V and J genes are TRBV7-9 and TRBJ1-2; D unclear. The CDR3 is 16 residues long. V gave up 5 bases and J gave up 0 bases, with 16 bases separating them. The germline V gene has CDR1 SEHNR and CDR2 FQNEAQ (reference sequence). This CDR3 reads CASSPAGSLTNYGYTF. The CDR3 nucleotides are TGTGCCAGCAGCCCGGCGGGCAGCCTCACTAACTATGGCTACACCTTC.

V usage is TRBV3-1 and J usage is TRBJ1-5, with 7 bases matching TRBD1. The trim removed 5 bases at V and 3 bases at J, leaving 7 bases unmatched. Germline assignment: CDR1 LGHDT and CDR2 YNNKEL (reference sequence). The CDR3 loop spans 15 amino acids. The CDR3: CASSSGGRYNQPQHF. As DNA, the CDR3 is TGTGCCAGCAGCTCAGGGGGTAGATACAATCAGCCCCAGCATTTT.

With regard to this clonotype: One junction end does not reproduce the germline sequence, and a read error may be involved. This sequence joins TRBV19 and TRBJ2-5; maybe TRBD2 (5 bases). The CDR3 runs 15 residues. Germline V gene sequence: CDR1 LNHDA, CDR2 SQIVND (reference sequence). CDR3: CAGSGGRQRGETQYF. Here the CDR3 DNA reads TGTGCCGGTAGTGGCGGACGGCAGCGAGGGGAGACCCAGTACTTC.

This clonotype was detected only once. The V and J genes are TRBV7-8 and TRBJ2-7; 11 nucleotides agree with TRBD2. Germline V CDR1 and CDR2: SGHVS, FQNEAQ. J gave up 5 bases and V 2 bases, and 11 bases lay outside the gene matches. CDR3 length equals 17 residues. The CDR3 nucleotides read TGTGCCAGCAGCTTAACGGGAGCTAGCGGGGGGCTCCACGAGCAGTACTTC. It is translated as CASSLTGASGGLHEQYF.

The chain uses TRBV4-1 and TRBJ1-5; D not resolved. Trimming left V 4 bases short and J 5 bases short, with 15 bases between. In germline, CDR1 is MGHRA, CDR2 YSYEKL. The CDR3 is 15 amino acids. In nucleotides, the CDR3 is TGCGCCAGCAGCCGATCTAGGCAGAGGGATCAGCCCCAGCATTTT. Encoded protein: CASSRSRQRDQPQHF.

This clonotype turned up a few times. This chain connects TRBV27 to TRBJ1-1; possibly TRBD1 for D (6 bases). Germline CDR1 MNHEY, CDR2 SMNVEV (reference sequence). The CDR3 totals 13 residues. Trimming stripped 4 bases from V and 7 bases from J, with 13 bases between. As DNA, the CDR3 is TGTGCCAGCAGTTGGGGGGCTTTGGGTGAAGCTTTCTTT. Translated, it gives CASSWGALGEAFF.

CDR3 protein: CAWSVQGLGKLFF. The DNA for the CDR3 is TGTGCCTGGAGTGTACAGGGGCTAGGAAAACTGTTTTTT. The chain combines TRBV30 with TRBJ1-4; the match to TRBD1 covers 7 bases. Losses at the gene ends were 0 bases for V and 10 bases for J; bases not matched to a gene: 5. The CDR3 is 13 amino acids. CDR1 and CDR2 (germline): GTSNPN, SVGIG (reference sequence).

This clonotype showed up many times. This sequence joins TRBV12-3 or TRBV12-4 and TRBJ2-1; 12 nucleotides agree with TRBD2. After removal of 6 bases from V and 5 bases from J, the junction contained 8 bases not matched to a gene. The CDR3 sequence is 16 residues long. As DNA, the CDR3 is TGTGCCAGCAGCGTGACTAGCGGGGGTTTCCACAATGAGCAGTTCTTC. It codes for CASSVTSGGFHNEQFF.

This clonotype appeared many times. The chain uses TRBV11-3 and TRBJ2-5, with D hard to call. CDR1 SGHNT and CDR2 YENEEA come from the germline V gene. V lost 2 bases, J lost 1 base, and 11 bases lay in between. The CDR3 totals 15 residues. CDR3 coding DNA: TGTGCCAGCAGCTTACCGAAAACAACCCAAGAGACCCAGTACTTC. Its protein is CASSLPKTTQETQYF.

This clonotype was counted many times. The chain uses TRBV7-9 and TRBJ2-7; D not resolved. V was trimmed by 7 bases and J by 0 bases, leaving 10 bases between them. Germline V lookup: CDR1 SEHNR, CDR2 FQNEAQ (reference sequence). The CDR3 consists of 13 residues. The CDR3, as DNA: TGTGCCAGCACCCTGGGTCCCTCCTACGAGCAGTACTTC. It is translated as CASTLGPSYEQYF.

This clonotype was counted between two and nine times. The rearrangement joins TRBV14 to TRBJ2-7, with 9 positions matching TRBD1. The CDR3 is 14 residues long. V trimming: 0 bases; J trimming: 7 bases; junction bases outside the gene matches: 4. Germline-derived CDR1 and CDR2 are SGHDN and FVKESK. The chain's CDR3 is CASSQDAGTGEQYF. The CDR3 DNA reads TGTGCCAGCAGCCAAGATGCCGGGACAGGGGAGCAGTACTTC.

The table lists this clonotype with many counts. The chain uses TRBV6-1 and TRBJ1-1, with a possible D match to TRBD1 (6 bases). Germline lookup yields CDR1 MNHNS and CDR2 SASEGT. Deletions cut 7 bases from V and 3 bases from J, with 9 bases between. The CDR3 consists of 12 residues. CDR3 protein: CASTRTDTEAFF. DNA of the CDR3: TGTGCCAGCACAAGGACAGACACTGAAGCTTTCTTT.

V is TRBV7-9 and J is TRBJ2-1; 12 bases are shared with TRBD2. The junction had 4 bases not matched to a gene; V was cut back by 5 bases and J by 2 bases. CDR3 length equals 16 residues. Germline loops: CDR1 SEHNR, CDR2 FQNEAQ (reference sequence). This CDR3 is CASSLRTSGTYNEQFF. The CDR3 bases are TGTGCCAGCAGCCTACGGACTAGCGGGACCTACAATGAGCAGTTCTTC.

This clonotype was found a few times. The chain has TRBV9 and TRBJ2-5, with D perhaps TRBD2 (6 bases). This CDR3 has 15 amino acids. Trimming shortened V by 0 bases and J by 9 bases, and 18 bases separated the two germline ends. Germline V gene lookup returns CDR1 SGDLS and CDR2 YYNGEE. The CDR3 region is CASSVAAGPREAQYF. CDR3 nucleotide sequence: TGTGCCAGCAGCGTAGCGGCAGGACCCAGGGAGGCCCAGTACTTC.

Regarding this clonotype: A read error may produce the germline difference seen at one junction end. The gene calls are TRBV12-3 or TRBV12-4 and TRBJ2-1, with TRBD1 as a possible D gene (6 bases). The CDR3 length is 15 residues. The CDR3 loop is CASSPDRRTYNEQLF. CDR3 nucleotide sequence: TGTGCCAGCAGCCCCGACAGGCGAACCTACAATGAGCAGCTCTTC.

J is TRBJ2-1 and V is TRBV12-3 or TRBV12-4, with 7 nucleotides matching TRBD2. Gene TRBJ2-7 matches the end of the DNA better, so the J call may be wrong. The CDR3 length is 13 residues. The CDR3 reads CASSFFGDYEQYF. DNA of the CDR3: TGTGCCAGCAGTTTTTTTGGGGACTATGAGCAGTACTTC.